This note documents a single T cell receptor beta chain sequence. CD8 cells regarded as naive lacked CD45RO, were positively chosen for CCR7, and omitted terminally differentiated effector memory CD45RA+ cells. This specimen comes from a study of shared clonotypes between healthy human individuals. Study-wide background: Per donor, CD8 memory used one plate, CD8 naive used two, CD4 memory used three and CD4 naive used three.

TCRdb's copy holds only in-frame clones and misses some; the assay was immunoSEQ multiplex PCR. Of about 2 million clones listed, about 95% were seen once; the top ten hold approximately 1.2%. The V end was cut by 0 bases, the J end by 3 bases, with 9 bases between. This CDR3 is built from 14 residues. Germline CDR1 and CDR2: SGHKS and YYEKEE (reference sequence). The clonotype comes from a man aged 18 to 35 in good health. This chain uses TRBV5-5 with TRBJ1-2, with D maybe TRBD1 (5 bases). Sequenced input: naive CD8+ T cells sorted from blood. CDR3 loop: CASSLVTGDYGYTF. The CDR3 bases are TGTGCCAGCAGCTTGGTTACGGGGGACTATGGCTACACCTTC.